This T cell receptor beta chain was obtained from a study of blood T cell repertoires in COVID-19. This CDR3 comprises 12 residues. CDR1 is ENHRY, CDR2 SYGVKD, per germline. The ends were cut back, 6 bases at V and 2 bases at J, with 4 bases in the middle. Clones were read by immunoSEQ multiplex PCR, and TCRdb kept only the in-frame ones, dropping some. The top ten hold 4.5% of the sample, which has 150,000 or so clones, 76% seen once. Material: peripheral blood. This chain joins TRBV10-3 and TRBJ2-2; no clear D gene. The TCR comes from a woman aged 80 or over with active or convalescent COVID-19. The CDR3 DNA reads TGTGCCATCAGCACAAACACCGGGGAGCTGTTTTTT. Translation gives CAISTNTGELFF.